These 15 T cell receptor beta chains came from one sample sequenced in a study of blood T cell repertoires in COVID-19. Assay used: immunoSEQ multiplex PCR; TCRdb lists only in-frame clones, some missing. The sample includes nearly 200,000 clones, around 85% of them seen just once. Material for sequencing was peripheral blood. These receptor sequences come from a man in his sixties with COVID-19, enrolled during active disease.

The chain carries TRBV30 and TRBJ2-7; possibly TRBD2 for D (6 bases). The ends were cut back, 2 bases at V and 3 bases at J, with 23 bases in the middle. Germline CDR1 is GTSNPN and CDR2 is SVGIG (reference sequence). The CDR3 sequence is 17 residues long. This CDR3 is CAWSPKSTGTRGYEQYF. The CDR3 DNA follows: TGTGCCTGGAGTCCCAAATCGACCGGGACTCGGGGCTACGAGCAGTACTTC.

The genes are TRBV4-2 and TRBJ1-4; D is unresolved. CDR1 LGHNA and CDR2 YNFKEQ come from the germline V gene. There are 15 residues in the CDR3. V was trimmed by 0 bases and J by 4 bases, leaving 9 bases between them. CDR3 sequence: CASSQDSGLNEKLFF. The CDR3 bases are TGTGCCAGCAGCCAAGATTCAGGCCTTAATGAAAAACTGTTTTTT.

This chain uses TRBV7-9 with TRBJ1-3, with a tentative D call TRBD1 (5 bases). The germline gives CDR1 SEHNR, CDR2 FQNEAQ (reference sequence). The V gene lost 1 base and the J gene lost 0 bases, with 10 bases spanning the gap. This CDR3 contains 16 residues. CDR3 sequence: CASSLERGGSGNTIYF. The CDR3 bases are TGTGCCAGCAGCTTAGAGCGCGGGGGCTCTGGAAACACCATATATTTT.

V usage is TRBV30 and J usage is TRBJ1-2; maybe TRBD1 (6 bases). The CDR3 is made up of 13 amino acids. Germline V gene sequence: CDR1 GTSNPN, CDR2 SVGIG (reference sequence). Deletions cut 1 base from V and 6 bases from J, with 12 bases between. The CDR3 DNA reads TGTGCCTGGAGTGAGGGGGGGTCGGATGGCTACACCTTC. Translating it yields CAWSEGGSDGYTF.

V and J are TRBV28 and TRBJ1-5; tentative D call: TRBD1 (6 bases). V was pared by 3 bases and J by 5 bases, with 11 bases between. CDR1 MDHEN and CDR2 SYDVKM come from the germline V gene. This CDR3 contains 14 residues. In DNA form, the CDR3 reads TGTGCCAGCAGTTTCGTCCAGGGGCATCAGCCCCAGCATTTT. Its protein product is CASSFVQGHQPQHF.

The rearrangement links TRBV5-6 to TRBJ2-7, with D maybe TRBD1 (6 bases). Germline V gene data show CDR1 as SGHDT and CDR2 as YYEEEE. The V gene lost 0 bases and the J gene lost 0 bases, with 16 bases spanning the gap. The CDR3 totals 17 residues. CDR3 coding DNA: TGTGCCAGCAGCTTGGCCGGGCTGACAGGCGCCTCCTACGAGCAGTACTTC. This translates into CASSLAGLTGASYEQYF.

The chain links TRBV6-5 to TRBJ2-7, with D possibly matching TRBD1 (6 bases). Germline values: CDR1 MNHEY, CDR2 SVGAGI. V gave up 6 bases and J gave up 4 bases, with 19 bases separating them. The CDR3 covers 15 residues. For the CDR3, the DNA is TGTGCCAGCAGCGTACAGGGCAGCGGAGGTTACGAGCAGTACTTC. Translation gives CASSVQGSGGYEQYF.

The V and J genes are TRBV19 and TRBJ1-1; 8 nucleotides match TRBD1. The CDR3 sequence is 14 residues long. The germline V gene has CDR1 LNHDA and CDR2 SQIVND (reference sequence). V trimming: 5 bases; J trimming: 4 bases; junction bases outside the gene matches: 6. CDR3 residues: CASSLGQATTEAFF. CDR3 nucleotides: TGTGCCAGTAGTCTGGGACAGGCTACCACTGAAGCTTTCTTT. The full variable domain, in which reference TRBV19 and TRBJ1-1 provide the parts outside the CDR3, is DGGITQSPKYLFRKEGQNVTLSCEQNLNHDAMYWYRQDPGQGLRLIYYSQIVNDFQKGDIAEGYSVSREKKESFPLTVTSAQKNPTAFYLCASSLGQATTEAFFGQGTRLTVV.

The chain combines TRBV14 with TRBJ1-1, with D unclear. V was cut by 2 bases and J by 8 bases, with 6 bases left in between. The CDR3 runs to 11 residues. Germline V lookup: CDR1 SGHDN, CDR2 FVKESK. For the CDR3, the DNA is TGTGCCAGCAGCCAAAGGAGGGAAGCTTTCTTT. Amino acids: CASSQRREAFF.

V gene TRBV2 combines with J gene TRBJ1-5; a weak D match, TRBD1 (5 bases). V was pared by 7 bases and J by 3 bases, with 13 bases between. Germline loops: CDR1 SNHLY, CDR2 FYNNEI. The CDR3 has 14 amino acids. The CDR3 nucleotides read TGTGCCAGCACAGAACAGGAGTTCAATCAGCCCCAGCATTTT. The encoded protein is CASTEQEFNQPQHF.

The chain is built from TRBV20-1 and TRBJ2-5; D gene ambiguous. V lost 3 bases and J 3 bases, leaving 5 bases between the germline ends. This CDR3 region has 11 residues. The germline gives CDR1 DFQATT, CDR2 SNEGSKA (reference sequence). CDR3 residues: CSARQKETQYF. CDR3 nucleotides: TGCAGTGCTAGGCAGAAAGAGACCCAGTACTTC.

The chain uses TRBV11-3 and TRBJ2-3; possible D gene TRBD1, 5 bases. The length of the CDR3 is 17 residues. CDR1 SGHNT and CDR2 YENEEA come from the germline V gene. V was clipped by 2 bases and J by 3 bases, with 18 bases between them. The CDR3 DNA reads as TGTGCCAGCAGCTTAAGGCCGCCAGGGTGGGAAACAGATACGCAGTATTTT. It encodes CASSLRPPGWETDTQYF.

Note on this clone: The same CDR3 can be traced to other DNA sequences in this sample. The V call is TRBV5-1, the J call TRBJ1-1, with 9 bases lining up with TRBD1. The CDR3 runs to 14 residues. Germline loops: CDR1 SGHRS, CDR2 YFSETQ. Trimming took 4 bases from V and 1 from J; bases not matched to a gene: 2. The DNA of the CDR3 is TGCGCCAGCAGCCGGGACAGGGCGAACACTGAAGCTTTCTTT. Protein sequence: CASSRDRANTEAFF.

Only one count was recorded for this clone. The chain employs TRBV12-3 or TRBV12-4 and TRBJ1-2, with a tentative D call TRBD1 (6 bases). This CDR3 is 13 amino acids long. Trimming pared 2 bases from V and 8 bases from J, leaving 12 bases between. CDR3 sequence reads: CASSLIGGRGYTF. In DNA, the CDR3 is TGTGCCAGCAGTTTAATAGGGGGACGAGGCTACACCTTC.

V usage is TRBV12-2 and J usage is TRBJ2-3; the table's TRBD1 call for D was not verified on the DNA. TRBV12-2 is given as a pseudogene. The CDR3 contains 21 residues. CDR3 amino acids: CASRSELVFEEGQGGTDTQYF. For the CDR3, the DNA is TGTGCAAGTCGCTCCGAACTGGTCTTCGAGGAGGGACAGGGGGGCACAGATACGCAGTATTTT.